The sequence of this TCR beta chain was determined in a study of cytomegalovirus exposure and HLA in healthy donors. Study-level points and caveats: Earlier results showed most TCR beta V segments being productive about 90% or about 30% of the time. Excluded were some V segments that proved indistinguishable, including TRBV6-2 and TRBV6-3. One cluster of highly shared sequence variants probably arose as a sequencing artifact. The study carried out a later analysis of TCR beta sequences. It associated roughly 17,000 of them with specific HLA alleles at a false discovery rate of 0.05.

13 Jbeta primers and 60 Vbeta primers were used for the PCR. Sequencing used immunoSEQ multiplex PCR; TCRdb keeps in-frame clones, though not all of them. This sample has 100,000 to 150,000 clones, with 60% to 80% found just once. Per the germline V gene, CDR1 is SGHTA and CDR2 is FQGTGA. The CDR3 is 17 residues long. To note about this clone: The antigen is unknown. Mismatch with germline at one junction end may stem from a read error.

The sequence was obtained from a female donor in good health and CMV-seronegative. Sequencing input: PBMCs. The chain carries TRBV7-3 and TRBJ2-6; no definite D call. This CDR3 is CASSLTSVSSGANVLTF. The CDR3, as DNA: TGTGCCAGCAGCCTAACGTCCGTCAGCTCTGGGGCCAACGTCCTGACTTTC.